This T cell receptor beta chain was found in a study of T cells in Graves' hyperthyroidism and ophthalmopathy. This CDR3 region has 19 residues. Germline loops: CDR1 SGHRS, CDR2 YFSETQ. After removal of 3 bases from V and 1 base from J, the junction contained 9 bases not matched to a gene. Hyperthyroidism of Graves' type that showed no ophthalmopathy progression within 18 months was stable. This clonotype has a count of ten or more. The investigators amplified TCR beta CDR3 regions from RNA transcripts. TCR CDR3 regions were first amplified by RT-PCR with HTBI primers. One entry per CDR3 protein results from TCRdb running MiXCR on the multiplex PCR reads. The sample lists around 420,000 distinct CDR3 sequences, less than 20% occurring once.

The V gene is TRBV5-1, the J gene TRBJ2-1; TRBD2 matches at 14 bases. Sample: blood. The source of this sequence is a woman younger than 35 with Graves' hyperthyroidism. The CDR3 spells CASSSIGTSGSRSYNEQFF. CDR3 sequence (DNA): TGCGCCAGCAGCTCGATCGGGACTAGCGGGAGTAGATCCTACAATGAGCAGTTCTTC.